This entry describes one T cell receptor (beta chain). The target antigen is unknown. Data came from immunoSEQ multiplex PCR; TCRdb stores just in-frame clones and leaves some out. Here the sample spans about 66,000 clones, 85% being singletons. Germline CDR1 is SQVTM and CDR2 is ANQGSEA. The CDR3 runs to 12 residues. V was clipped by 2 bases and J by 5 bases; unmatched bases: 2. The data were obtained in a study of OX40 agonist ivuxolimab in advanced cancers. Whole-study context: An agonistic anti-OX40 (CD134) antibody, ivuxolimab, was used to treat the patients. At just under 85% male, the cohort had a mean age of approximately 64 years, ranging from about 20 to 79. General study points: The average count of expanded clones was higher among CD8+ T cells than among CD4+.

The V call is TRBV29-1, the J call TRBJ2-7; 8 positions agree with TRBD2. The TCR was taken from an adult with an advanced solid tumor such as melanoma, head and neck, liver or kidney cancer. The specimen comprised CD4+ or CD8+ T cells sorted from blood, sampled in a trial of the OX40 agonist ivuxolimab. CDR3 in DNA: TGCAGCGTTGAATCGGGGGGGAACGAGCAGTACTTC. This gives the protein CSVESGGNEQYF.